A single sample gave rise to the 4 T cell receptor beta chains below, sequenced in a study of cytomegalovirus exposure and HLA in healthy donors. Vbeta (60) and Jbeta (13) primers were used in the PCR. Clones were sequenced by immunoSEQ multiplex PCR, and TCRdb holds only the in-frame ones, with some missing. Of 150,000 to 200,000 clones in the sample, roughly 78% were seen once. The material sequenced was PBMCs. The receptor source for this set is a middle-aged woman in good health and CMV-seronegative.

J is TRBJ2-5 and V is TRBV1; the table's D call TRBD1 went unverified against the DNA. Matching the DNA end better, TRBJ2-7 makes the J call doubtful. TRBV1 is shown as a pseudogene. The CDR3 runs to 14 residues. The CDR3, as DNA: TGCACCAGCAGCCAAGATATGGGGCGTCGCGAGCAGTACTTC. This sequence encodes CTSSQDMGRREQYF.

The V and J genes are TRBV10-3 and TRBJ1-2, with 7 bases that match TRBD1. The germline CDR1 and CDR2 sequences are ENHRY and SYGVKD. The CDR3 extends over 14 amino acids. Trimming removed 5 bases from V and 5 bases from J; junction bases left unmatched: 8. CDR3 region: CAISYDRAGYGYTF. CDR3 nucleotides: TGTGCCATCAGTTATGACAGGGCTGGATATGGCTACACCTTC.

The chain carries TRBV5-4 and TRBJ2-7; 7 nucleotides match TRBD2. With 3 bases clipped from V and 0 bases from J, the junction kept 3 bases outside the gene matches. The CDR3 sequence is 14 residues long. Germline assignment: CDR1 SGHNT and CDR2 YYREEE (reference sequence). In nucleotides, the CDR3 is TGTGCCAGCAGCTATCCTAGCGGCTCCTACGAGCAGTACTTC. It translates to CASSYPSGSYEQYF. The whole variable domain, remainder taken from reference TRBV5-4 and TRBJ2-7, is ETGVTQSPTHLIKTRGQQVTLRCSSQSGHNTVSWYQQALGQGPQFIFQYYREEENGRGNFPPRFSGLQFPNYSSELNVNALELDDSALYLCASSYPSGSYEQYFGPGTRLTVT.

The CDR3 nucleotides are TGTGCCAGCGGGACCGGGACGGGAGTAGGGATTGAAGCTTTCTTT. Protein: CASGTGTGVGIEAFF. The rearrangement joins TRBV7-9 to TRBJ1-1; D is possibly TRBD1 (5 bases). The V gene lost 8 bases and the J gene lost 7 bases, with 23 bases spanning the gap. Germline loops: CDR1 SEHNR, CDR2 FQNEAQ (reference sequence). The CDR3 loop spans 15 amino acids.